Sequencing of this TCR beta chain was carried out in a study of blood T cell repertoires in COVID-19 (dated by TCRdb to the early 2020s). About the full investigation: Samples from collaborators originated in the United States, Italy and Spain and spanned both the acute and convalescent phases of COVID-19. The material from the prospective study consisted of cDNA or gDNA derived from T cells, B-cell-depleted T cells, or PBMCs. The dataset comprised deeply sampled blood TCRbeta repertoires from subjects exposed to, actively infected with, or recovered from COVID-19. A freely available public database, intended as a resource for researchers studying the immune response to SARS-CoV-2, is where the repertoires were released. The samples were drawn from the first 160 participants of the ongoing ImmuneRACE study and from roughly 1,300 subjects provided by 6 global collaborators. A de-identified subject ID, COVID-19 status, age in years and sex were almost always included in the sample metadata. Where available, HLA class I and class II types were obtained from metadata supplied by the sample provider rather than from assay-based typing.

What the study reported, not specific to this receptor: The quantity of clinical and demographic metadata differed by source and by participant and was supplied without curation.

The germline V gene (reference sequence) sets CDR1 to LNHDA and CDR2 to SQIVND. Trimming removed 3 bases from V and 2 bases from J, leaving 11 bases between the germline ends. Measured from the cysteine to the phenylalanine, the CDR3 is 15 residues long. Just the 45-base CDR3 DNA is kept, in frame starting at base 1. TCRbeta CDR3 regions were amplified from genomic DNA using the immunoSEQ Assay, a bias-controlled multiplex PCR. The authors' analysis ran thus. Within the assay, amplification of reference gene primers was used to estimate how many nucleated cells each sample contained. Sequence reads were collapsed and filtered to measure the absolute abundance of every unique TCRbeta CDR3 rearrangement. Productive Simpson clonality was computed per sample as the square root of Simpson's diversity index over productive rearrangements. In its TCRdb copy, this immuneACCESS table keeps in-frame sequences only and misses some clones. Where compared with another copy, unresolved V genes explain less than half of these, and the others have no known cause. V, J and clone size reflect that table, while D and trimming were determined from the DNA. Counted in this sample were approximately 240,000 clones; roughly 80% of them appeared once. The leading ten clones occupy approximately 1.3% of the sample.

A remark on this clone: It has no known antigen specificity. Qualities for individual bases were not recorded, and no much larger clone is one base off.

Enrolling through a virtual design, the prospective study's participants ranged in age from roughly 18 to 90 years and lived across 24 United States geographic areas. In the prospective study, participants were assigned to cohorts based on the clinical history participants reported in a screening survey and a study questionnaire. In the prospective study, mobile phlebotomists collected whole blood, serum and a nasopharyngeal or oropharyngeal swab from each participant. Participants in the prospective study had the option to provide additional blood draws and questionnaires over a roughly 2-month period. Before DNA extraction, blood samples from the prospective study were shipped at room temperature or frozen.

The chain employs TRBV19 and TRBJ1-5, with TRBD1 tentatively as D gene (5 bases match). The receptor was isolated from a woman in her thirties or forties with acute COVID-19. Sequencing was done on a sample of PBMCs or T cells enriched from blood (not recorded which). CDR3 reads: CASSMRDVGNQPQHF. The DNA sequence is as follows: TGTGCCAGTAGTATGCGGGACGTCGGCAATCAGCCCCAGCATTTT.